Shown below are 25 T cell receptor beta chains from a single sample sequenced in a study of shared clonotypes between healthy human individuals. Clones were read by immunoSEQ multiplex PCR, and TCRdb kept only the in-frame ones, dropping some. The sample shows some 2,100,000 clones, more than 90% of them seen only once. Sequencing was done on a sample of naive CD4+ T cells sorted from blood. Subset: CD45RA+ positively selected. All receptors derive from a man between 18 and 29 years old in good health.

The DNA for the CDR3 is TGTGCCAGCAGTCGAGCGGTGGGGACTTACGAGCAGTACTTC. Encoded protein: CASSRAVGTYEQYF. The rearrangement links TRBV6-5 to TRBJ2-7, with TRBD2 as a possible D gene (6 bases). The V gene lost 5 bases and the J gene lost 4 bases, with 15 bases spanning the gap. Germline V gives CDR1 MNHEY, CDR2 SVGAGI. The CDR3 loop spans 14 amino acids.

Of note for this clone: The sample contains more than one DNA sequence encoding this CDR3. The chain uses TRBV27 and TRBJ1-1; no definite D call. Trimming shortened V by 6 bases and J by 1 base, and 9 bases separated the two germline ends. CDR3 size: 13 residues. From germline, CDR1 is MNHEY and CDR2 SMNVEV (reference sequence). The CDR3 DNA follows: TGTGCCAGCAGCTTTAACCGGAACACTGAAGCTTTCTTT. Encoded protein: CASSFNRNTEAFF.

The rearrangement joins TRBV13 to TRBJ2-5; TRBD1 is a possible D gene (6 bases). The CDR3 is 15 residues long. The germline gives CDR1 PRHDT, CDR2 FYEKMQ (reference sequence). The V and J ends lost 0 bases and 7 bases respectively, with 15 bases between them. The CDR3, as DNA: TGTGCCAGCAGCTTAGGGGACAGCCTTCGCGGGACCCAGTACTTC. Translating gives CASSLGDSLRGTQYF.

The CDR3 region has the DNA TGTGCCAGCAGCGTAGAGGGGTCACATACCTACGAGCAGTACTTC. It yields the protein CASSVEGSHTYEQYF. V and J are TRBV9 and TRBJ2-7; D perhaps matches TRBD1 (5 bases). CDR1 and CDR2 from the germline V gene are SGDLS and YYNGEE. The CDR3 length is 15 residues. Trimming removed 0 bases at V and 2 bases at J, with 12 bases between.

This chain's CDR3 is CAWSVQEGEKLFF. The DNA of the CDR3 is TGTGCCTGGAGTGTACAGGAGGGTGAAAAACTGTTTTTT. V is TRBV30 and J is TRBJ1-4; tentative D call: TRBD1 (5 bases). Trimming shortened V by 0 bases and J by 7 bases, and 9 bases separated the two germline ends. The CDR3 spans 13 residues. Germline CDR1 and CDR2: GTSNPN and SVGIG (reference sequence).

On this clone: Other DNA sequences within the sample encode an identical CDR3. The V gene is TRBV6-5, the J gene TRBJ1-1, with TRBD1 as a possible D gene (5 bases). The CDR3 length is 15 residues. Germline CDR1 and CDR2: MNHEY and SVGAGI. V dropped 0 bases and J dropped 0 bases, with 8 bases sitting between them. CDR3 bases: TGTGCCAGCAGTTACTCGGCACAGGTGAACACTGAAGCTTTCTTT. Protein sequence: CASSYSAQVNTEAFF.

This chain links TRBV4-1 with TRBJ2-3; D possibly corresponds to TRBD2 (5 bases). The V end lost 0 bases, the J end lost 3 bases, and 7 bases lay between the germline ends. The CDR3 sequence is 14 residues long. Germline V lookup: CDR1 MGHRA, CDR2 YSYEKL. In nucleotides, the CDR3 is TGCGCCAGCAGCCAAGAACTAGAAACAGATACGCAGTATTTT. Translation gives CASSQELETDTQYF.

The chain carries TRBV30 and TRBJ2-2; D is possibly TRBD2 (6 bases). This CDR3 contains 19 residues. Germline V gene lookup returns CDR1 GTSNPN and CDR2 SVGIG (reference sequence). V shed 0 bases and J shed 0 bases, with 20 bases lying between them. The CDR3 DNA is TGTGCCTGGAGTGTATCCCCCCCTCGGGGGACTTCGAACACCGGGGAGCTGTTTTTT. Encoded protein: CAWSVSPPRGTSNTGELFF.

The V call is TRBV4-1, the J call TRBJ1-1; a weak D match, TRBD1 (5 bases). The germline gives CDR1 MGHRA, CDR2 YSYEKL. This CDR3 spans 14 amino acids. The ends were cut back, 4 bases at V and 0 bases at J, with 9 bases in the middle. The CDR3 region is CASSPSGVNTEAFF. Here the CDR3 DNA reads TGCGCCAGCAGCCCCTCGGGGGTGAACACTGAAGCTTTCTTT.

The chain recombines TRBV9 with TRBJ2-7; weak D call: TRBD1 (6 bases). There are 14 residues in the CDR3. Germline V gene data show CDR1 as SGDLS and CDR2 as YYNGEE. Trimming pared 2 bases from V and 5 bases from J, leaving 14 bases between. This chain's CDR3 is CASSVEGVFDEQYF. In nucleotides, the CDR3 is TGTGCCAGCAGCGTCGAGGGGGTCTTCGACGAGCAGTACTTC.

The chain combines TRBV7-9 with TRBJ2-7; TRBD2 agrees at 13 bases. CDR1 is SEHNR, CDR2 FQNEAQ, per germline (reference sequence). The CDR3 runs 16 residues. J gave up 7 bases and V 5 bases, and 11 bases lay outside the gene matches. DNA for the CDR3: TGTGCCAGCAGCCCAACCGGACTAGCGGGAGATCGGGAGCAGTACTTC. Translating it yields CASSPTGLAGDREQYF.

The CDR3 DNA follows: TGCGCCAGCAGCCAAGATGAAGCGGGAGGGATTGAGCAGTTCTTC. Its protein product is CASSQDEAGGIEQFF. The chain has TRBV4-3 and TRBJ2-1, with 10 bases lining up with TRBD2. The CDR3 length is 15 residues. Per the germline V gene, CDR1 is LGHNA and CDR2 is YSLEER. V lost 0 bases to trimming and J lost 9 bases; unmatched junction nucleotides: 5.

The genes are TRBV5-6 and TRBJ2-3; 7 bases align to TRBD2. Trimming took 2 bases from V and 4 from J; bases not matched to a gene: 4. CDR1 and CDR2 (germline): SGHDT, YYEEEE. The CDR3 loop spans 14 amino acids. The CDR3 loop reads CASSFAGDADTQYF. In DNA form, the CDR3 reads TGTGCCAGCAGCTTCGCGGGAGACGCAGATACGCAGTATTTT.

The rearrangement joins TRBV28 to TRBJ2-2, with 7 bases fitting TRBD2. J gave up 0 bases and V 6 bases, and 7 bases lay outside the gene matches. The CDR3 extends over 16 amino acids. CDR1 and CDR2 from the germline V gene are MDHEN and SYDVKM. CDR3 loop: CASSKSGAANTGELFF. CDR3 bases: TGTGCCAGCAGCAAAAGCGGGGCGGCGAACACCGGGGAGCTGTTTTTT.

The rearrangement joins TRBV25-1 to TRBJ2-5, with 7 positions matching TRBD2. Per germline, CDR1 MGHDK and CDR2 SYGVNS. Germline trimming cut 6 bases from V and 5 bases from J; bases unmatched to any gene: 3. The CDR3 runs to 12 residues. The CDR3, as DNA: TGTGCCAGCAGGGGGGGGTCGGAGACCCAGTACTTC. This codes for CASRGGSETQYF.

The V call is TRBV5-1, the J call TRBJ2-4; the D gene is possibly TRBD2 (5 bases). Trimming took off 4 bases at V and 6 bases at J, with 17 bases between the two ends. This CDR3 has 15 residues. Germline CDR1 is SGHRS and CDR2 is YFSETQ. As DNA, the CDR3 is TGCGCCAGCAGCAACGGCGGGCCCTCCGGAAACATTCAGTACTTC. The encoded protein is CASSNGGPSGNIQYF.

The rearrangement joins TRBV6-5 to TRBJ1-5; tentatively, D is TRBD1 (6 bases). The CDR3 spans 15 residues. Germline CDR1 MNHEY, CDR2 SVGAGI. Trimming took off 5 bases at V and 4 bases at J, with 15 bases between the two ends. The CDR3 loop reads CASSPGQKRNQPQHF. The CDR3 region has the DNA TGTGCCAGCAGTCCAGGACAGAAAAGAAATCAGCCCCAGCATTTT.

The gene calls are TRBV21-1 and TRBJ1-5; TRBD1 was called by the table and not checked on the DNA. TRBV21-1 is a recognized pseudogene. CDR3 length equals 15 residues. CDR3 in DNA: TGTGCCAGCAGCAAAGGGCAGGCCGCCAATCAGCCCCAGCATTTT. This gives the protein CASSKGQAANQPQHF.

The rearrangement uses TRBV6-1 and TRBJ1-4, with D tentatively TRBD1 (6 bases). This CDR3 contains 15 residues. V was trimmed by 8 bases and J by 7 bases, leaving 20 bases between them. CDR1 and CDR2 (germline): MNHNS, SASEGT. The CDR3 DNA is TGTGCCAGCTCCGCAGGGGCCTCTGTCGCTGAAAAACTGTTTTTT. This sequence encodes CASSAGASVAEKLFF.

The chain carries TRBV5-1 and TRBJ2-1; D unclear. In germline, CDR1 is SGHRS, CDR2 YFSETQ. The germline V and J ends were trimmed by 0 bases and 0 bases, with 10 bases remaining between them. CDR3 length: 16 residues. CDR3 in DNA: TGCGCCAGCAGCTTGGCTGTGAGTTCCTCCTACAATGAGCAGTTCTTC. Protein: CASSLAVSSSYNEQFF.

The chain has TRBV5-8 and TRBJ1-1; 10 bases match TRBD1. After removal of 7 bases from V and 2 bases from J, the junction contained 20 bases not matched to a gene. Germline values: CDR1 SGHTS, CDR2 YDEGEE. The CDR3 runs 19 residues. CDR3 region: CASGIKGQGTLMINTEAFF. CDR3 in DNA: TGTGCCAGCGGCATAAAGGGACAGGGGACACTAATGATTAACACTGAAGCTTTCTTT. Full variable domain (outside the CDR3, taken from reference TRBV5-8 and TRBJ1-1): EAGVTQSPTHLIKTRGQQATLRCSPISGHTSVYWYQQALGLGLQFLLWYDEGEERNRGNFPPRFSGRQFPNYSSELNVNALELEDSALYLCASGIKGQGTLMINTEAFFGQGTRLTVV.

For this clone: Other DNA sequences within the sample encode an identical CDR3. The chain employs TRBV29-1 and TRBJ2-2, with a weak D call TRBD1 (6 bases). CDR3 size: 14 residues. Germline CDR1 and CDR2: SQVTM and ANQGSEA. Trimming cost V 4 bases and J 0 bases, with 9 bases left between them. CDR3 in amino acids: CSVAGGPNTGELFF. DNA of the CDR3: TGCAGCGTTGCTGGGGGCCCGAACACCGGGGAGCTGTTTTTT.

The chain employs TRBV29-1 and TRBJ2-7; no reliable D call. The CDR3 extends over 11 amino acids. Trimming removed 8 bases from V and 5 bases from J, with 13 bases in between. The germline V gene has CDR1 SQVTM and CDR2 ANQGSEA. The CDR3 sequence: CSSLWADEQYF. The CDR3 bases are TGCAGCTCCCTCTGGGCGGACGAGCAGTACTTC.

The chain carries TRBV7-3 and TRBJ1-1; D is possibly TRBD1 (5 bases). The CDR3 covers 13 residues. Germline V CDR1 and CDR2: SGHTA, FQGTGA. Deletions cut 5 bases from V and 6 bases from J, with 13 bases between. CDR3 amino acids: CASSGTGTSEAFF. CDR3 nucleotide sequence: TGTGCCAGCAGCGGGACGGGGACTTCTGAAGCTTTCTTT.

This clone has a single count. The V and J genes are TRBV7-9 and TRBJ2-1; D is uncertain. From germline, CDR1 is SEHNR and CDR2 FQNEAQ (reference sequence). V shed 4 bases and J shed 8 bases, with 18 bases lying between them. This CDR3 is 15 amino acids long. CDR3 residues: CASSSTENLGYEQFF. CDR3 bases: TGTGCCAGCAGCTCCACGGAGAACCTCGGCTATGAGCAGTTCTTC. Variable domain in full (rest from reference TRBV7-9 and TRBJ2-1): DTGVSQNPRHKITKRGQNVTFRCDPISEHNRLYWYRQTLGQGPEFLTYFQNEAQLEKSRLLSDRFSAERPKGSFSTLEIQRTEQGDSAMYLCASSSTENLGYEQFFGPGTRLTVL.